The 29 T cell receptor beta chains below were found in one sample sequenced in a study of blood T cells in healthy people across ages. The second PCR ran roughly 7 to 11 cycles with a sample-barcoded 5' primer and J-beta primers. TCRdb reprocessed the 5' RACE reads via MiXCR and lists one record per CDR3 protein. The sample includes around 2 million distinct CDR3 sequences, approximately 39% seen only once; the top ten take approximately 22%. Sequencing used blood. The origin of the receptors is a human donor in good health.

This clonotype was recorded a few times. CDR3 DNA: TGCAGCGTCGCCGGCGGTATCTATGGCTACACCTTC. It codes for CSVAGGIYGYTF. The chain carries TRBV29-1 and TRBJ1-2; D unclear. The CDR3 totals 12 residues. CDR1 and CDR2 (germline): SQVTM, ANQGSEA. V gave up 6 bases and J gave up 4 bases, with 12 bases separating them. Complete variable domain (other parts from reference TRBV29-1 and TRBJ1-2): SAVISQKPSRDICQRGTSLTIQCQVDSQVTMMFWYRQQPGQSLTLIATANQGSEATYESGFVIDKFPISRPNLTFSTLTVSNMSPEDSSIYLCSVAGGIYGYTFGSGTRLTVV.

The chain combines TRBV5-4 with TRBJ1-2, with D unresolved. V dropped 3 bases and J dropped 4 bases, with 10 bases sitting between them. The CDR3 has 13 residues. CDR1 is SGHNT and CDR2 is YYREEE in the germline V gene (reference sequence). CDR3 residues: CASSSTEIYGYTF. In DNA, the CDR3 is TGTGCCAGCAGCTCAACAGAAATCTATGGCTACACCTTC.

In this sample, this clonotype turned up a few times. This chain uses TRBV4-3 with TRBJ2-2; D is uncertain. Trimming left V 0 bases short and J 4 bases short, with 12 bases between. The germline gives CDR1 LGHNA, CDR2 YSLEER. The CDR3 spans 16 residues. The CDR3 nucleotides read TGCGCCAGCAGCCAAGAGCGGCGCAGGACCACCGGGGAGCTGTTTTTT. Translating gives CASSQERRRTTGELFF.

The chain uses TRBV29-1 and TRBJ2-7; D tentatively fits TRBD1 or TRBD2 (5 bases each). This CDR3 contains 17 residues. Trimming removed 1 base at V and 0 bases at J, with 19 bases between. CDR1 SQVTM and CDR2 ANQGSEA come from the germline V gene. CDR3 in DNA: TGCAGCGTTGAAGGGGGGTCAGAGGGCCTTACCTCCTACGAGCAGTACTTC. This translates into CSVEGGSEGLTSYEQYF.

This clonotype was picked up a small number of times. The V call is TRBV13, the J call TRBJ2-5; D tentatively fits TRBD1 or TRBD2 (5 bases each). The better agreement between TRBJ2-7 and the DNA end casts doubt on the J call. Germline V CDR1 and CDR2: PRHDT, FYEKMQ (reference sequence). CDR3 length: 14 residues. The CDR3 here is CASSYEGQPYEQYF. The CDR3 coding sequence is TGTGCCAGCAGCTACGAGGGGCAGCCATACGAGCAGTACTTC.

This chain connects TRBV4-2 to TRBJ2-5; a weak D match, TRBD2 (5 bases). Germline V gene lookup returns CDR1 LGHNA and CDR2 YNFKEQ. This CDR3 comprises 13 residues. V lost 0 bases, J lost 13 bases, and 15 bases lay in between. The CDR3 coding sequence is TGTGCCAGCAGCCAAGAGAGCTCGAGGGCCCGGTACTTC. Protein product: CASSQESSRARYF.

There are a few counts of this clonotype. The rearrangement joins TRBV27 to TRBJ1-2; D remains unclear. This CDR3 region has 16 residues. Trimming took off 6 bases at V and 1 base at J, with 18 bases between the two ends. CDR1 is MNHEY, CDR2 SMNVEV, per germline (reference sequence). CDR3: CASRAERANINYGYTF. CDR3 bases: TGTGCCAGCAGGGCGGAAAGGGCAAATATTAACTATGGCTACACCTTC.

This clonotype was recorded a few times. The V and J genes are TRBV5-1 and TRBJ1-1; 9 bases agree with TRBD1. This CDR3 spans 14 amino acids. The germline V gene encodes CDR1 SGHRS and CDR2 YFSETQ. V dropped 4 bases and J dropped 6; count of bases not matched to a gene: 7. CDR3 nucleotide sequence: TGCGCCAGCAGCCCGGGACAGGGTCTGCCTGAAGCTTTCTTT. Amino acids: CASSPGQGLPEAFF.

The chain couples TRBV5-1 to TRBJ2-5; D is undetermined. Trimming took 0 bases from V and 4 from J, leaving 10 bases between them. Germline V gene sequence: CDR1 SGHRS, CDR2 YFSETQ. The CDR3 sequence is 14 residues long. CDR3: CASSLGSRAETQYF. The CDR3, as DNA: TGCGCCAGCAGCTTGGGGAGCCGGGCAGAGACCCAGTACTTC. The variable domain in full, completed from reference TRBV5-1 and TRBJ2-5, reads KAGVTQTPRYLIKTRGQQVTLSCSPISGHRSVSWYQQTPGQGLQFLFEYFSETQRNKGNFPGRFSGRQFSNSRSEMNVSTLELGDSALYLCASSLGSRAETQYFGPGTRLLVL.

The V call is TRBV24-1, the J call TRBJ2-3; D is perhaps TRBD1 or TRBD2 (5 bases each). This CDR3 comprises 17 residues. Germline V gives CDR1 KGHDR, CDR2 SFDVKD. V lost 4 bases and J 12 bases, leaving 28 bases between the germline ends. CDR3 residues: CATSENGYGTIEETQYF. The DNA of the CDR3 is TGTGCCACCAGTGAAAATGGATACGGGACCATTGAAGAGACCCAGTATTTT.

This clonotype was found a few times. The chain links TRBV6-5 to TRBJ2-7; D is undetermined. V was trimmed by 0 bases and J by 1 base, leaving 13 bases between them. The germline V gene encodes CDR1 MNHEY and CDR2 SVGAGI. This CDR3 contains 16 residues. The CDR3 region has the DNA TGTGCCAGCAGTTACTCGGTTGGCCAGAAATCCTACGAGCAGTACTTC. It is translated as CASSYSVGQKSYEQYF.

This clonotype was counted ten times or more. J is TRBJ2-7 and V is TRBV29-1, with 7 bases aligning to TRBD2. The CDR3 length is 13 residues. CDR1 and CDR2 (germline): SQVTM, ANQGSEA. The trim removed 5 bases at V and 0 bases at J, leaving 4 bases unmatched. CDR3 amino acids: CSVRTSFSYEQYF. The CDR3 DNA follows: TGCAGCGTTCGGACTAGTTTCTCCTACGAGCAGTACTTC.

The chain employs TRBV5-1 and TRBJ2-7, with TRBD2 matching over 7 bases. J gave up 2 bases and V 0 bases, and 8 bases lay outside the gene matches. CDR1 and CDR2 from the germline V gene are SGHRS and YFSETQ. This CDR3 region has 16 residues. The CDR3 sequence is CASSLVPQGGAYEQYF. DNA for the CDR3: TGCGCCAGCAGCTTGGTTCCGCAGGGAGGGGCCTACGAGCAGTACTTC.

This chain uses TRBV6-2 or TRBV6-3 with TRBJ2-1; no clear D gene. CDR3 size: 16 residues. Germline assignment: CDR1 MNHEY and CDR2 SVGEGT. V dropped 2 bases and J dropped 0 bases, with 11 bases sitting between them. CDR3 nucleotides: TGTGCCAGCAGTTACGTGTTTATTAGCTCCTACAATGAGCAGTTCTTC. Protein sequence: CASSYVFISSYNEQFF.

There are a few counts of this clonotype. The DNA for the CDR3 is TGTGCCAGCAGCCCGACTTGGGCTAGCGGGGGTTACACAGATACGCAGTATTTT. Translation: CASSPTWASGGYTDTQYF. This rearrangement joins TRBV12-3 or TRBV12-4 to TRBJ2-3; 10 positions match TRBD2. V lost 6 bases and J lost 2; bases outside the gene matches: 14. The CDR3 spans 18 residues.

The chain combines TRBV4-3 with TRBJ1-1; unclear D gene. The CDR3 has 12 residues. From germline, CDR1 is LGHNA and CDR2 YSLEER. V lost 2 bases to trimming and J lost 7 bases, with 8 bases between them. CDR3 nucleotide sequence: TGCGCCAGCAGCCAAAGTATGTTTGAAGCTTTCTTT. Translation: CASSQSMFEAFF.

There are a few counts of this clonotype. The CDR3 loop reads CASSSRDFPIPDTQYF. The CDR3 nucleotides read TGTGCCAGCAGCTCGCGTGACTTTCCAATCCCAGATACGCAGTATTTT. The V call is TRBV5-6, the J call TRBJ2-3; D is ambiguous. V was pared by 3 bases and J by 4 bases, with 18 bases between. Germline CDR1 and CDR2: SGHDT and YYEEEE. The CDR3 covers 16 residues.

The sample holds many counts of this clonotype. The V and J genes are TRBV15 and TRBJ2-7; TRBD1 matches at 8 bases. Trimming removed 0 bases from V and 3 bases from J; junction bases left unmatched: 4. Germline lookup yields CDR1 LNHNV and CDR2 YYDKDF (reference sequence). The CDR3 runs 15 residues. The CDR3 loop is CATSREGTGGYEQYF. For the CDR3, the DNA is TGTGCCACCAGCAGAGAAGGAACAGGGGGCTACGAGCAGTACTTC.

The CDR3 DNA is TGTGCCAGCTCATCTGGGGGCAGACGTTATCTAGAGACCCAGTACTTC. Translation gives CASSSGGRRYLETQYF. This chain uses TRBV18 with TRBJ2-5; a possible D gene is TRBD1 (6 bases). Between the trimmed V and J ends, which lost 5 bases and 4 bases, there was a span of 20 bases. The germline gives CDR1 KGHSH, CDR2 LQKENI. The CDR3 consists of 16 residues.

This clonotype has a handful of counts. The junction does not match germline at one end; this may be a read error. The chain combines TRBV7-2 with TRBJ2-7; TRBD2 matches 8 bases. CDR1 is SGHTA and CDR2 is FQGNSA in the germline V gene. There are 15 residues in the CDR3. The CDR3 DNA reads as TGTGCCAGCAGCTTAGTTACTAGCGGAATGTACGGGCAGTACTTC. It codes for CASSLVTSGMYGQYF.

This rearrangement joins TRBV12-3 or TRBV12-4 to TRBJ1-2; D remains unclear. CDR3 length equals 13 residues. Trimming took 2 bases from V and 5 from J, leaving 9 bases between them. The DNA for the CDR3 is TGTGCCAGCAGTTTAACGTCGGTGTATGGCTACACCTTC. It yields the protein CASSLTSVYGYTF.

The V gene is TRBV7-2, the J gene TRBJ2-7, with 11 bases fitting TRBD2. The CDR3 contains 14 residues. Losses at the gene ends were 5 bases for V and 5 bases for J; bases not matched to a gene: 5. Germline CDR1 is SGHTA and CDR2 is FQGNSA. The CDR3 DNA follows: TGTGCCAGCAGCACGACTAGCGGGGTTCACGAGCAGTACTTC. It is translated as CASSTTSGVHEQYF.

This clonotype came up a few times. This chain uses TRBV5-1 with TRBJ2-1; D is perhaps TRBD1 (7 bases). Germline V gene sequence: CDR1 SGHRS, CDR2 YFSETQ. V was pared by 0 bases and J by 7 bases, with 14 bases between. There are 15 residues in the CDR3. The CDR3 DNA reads TGCGCCAGCAGCTTGGAAGGCAGGGGGGAAAATGAGCAGTTCTTC. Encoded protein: CASSLEGRGENEQFF.

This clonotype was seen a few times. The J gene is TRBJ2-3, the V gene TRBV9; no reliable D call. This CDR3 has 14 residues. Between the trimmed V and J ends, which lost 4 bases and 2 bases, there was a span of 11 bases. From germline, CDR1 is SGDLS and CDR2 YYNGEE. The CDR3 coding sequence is TGTGCCAGCAGCCCCCGAGCCTACACAGATACGCAGTATTTT. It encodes CASSPRAYTDTQYF.

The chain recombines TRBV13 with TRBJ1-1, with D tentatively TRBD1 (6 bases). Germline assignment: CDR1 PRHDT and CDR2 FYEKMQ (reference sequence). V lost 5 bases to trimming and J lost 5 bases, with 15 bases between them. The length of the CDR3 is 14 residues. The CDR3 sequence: CASSGGGAQTEAFF. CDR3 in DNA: TGTGCCAGCAGCGGCGGGGGGGCGCAGACTGAAGCTTTCTTT.

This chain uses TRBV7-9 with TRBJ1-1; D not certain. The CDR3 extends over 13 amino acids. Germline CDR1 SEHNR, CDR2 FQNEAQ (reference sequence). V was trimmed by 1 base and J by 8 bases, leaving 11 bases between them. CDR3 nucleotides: TGTGCCAGCAGCTTAGTCCTGGTTCCAGAAGCTTTCTTT. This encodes CASSLVLVPEAFF.

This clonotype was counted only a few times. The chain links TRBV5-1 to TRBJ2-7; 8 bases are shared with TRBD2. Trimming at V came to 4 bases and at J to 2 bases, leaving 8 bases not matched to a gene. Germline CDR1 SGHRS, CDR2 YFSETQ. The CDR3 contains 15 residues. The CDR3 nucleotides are TGCGCCAGCAGCCAGGGTAGCGGGGTTACCTACGAGCAGTACTTC. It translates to CASSQGSGVTYEQYF. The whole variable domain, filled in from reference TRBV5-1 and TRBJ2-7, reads KAGVTQTPRYLIKTRGQQVTLSCSPISGHRSVSWYQQTPGQGLQFLFEYFSETQRNKGNFPGRFSGRQFSNSRSEMNVSTLELGDSALYLCASSQGSGVTYEQYFGPGTRLTVT.

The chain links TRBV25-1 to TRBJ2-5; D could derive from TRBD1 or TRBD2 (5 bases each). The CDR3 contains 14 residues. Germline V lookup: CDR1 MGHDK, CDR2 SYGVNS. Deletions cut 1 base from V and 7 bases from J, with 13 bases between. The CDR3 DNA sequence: TGTGCCAGCAGTGAATTTGGGACGGAGCGGACCCAGTACTTC. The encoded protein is CASSEFGTERTQYF.

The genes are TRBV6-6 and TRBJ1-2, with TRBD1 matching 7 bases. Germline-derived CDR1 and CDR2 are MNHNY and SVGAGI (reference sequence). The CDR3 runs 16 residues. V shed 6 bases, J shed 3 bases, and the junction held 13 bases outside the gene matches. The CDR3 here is CASSLGQIQSHYGYTF. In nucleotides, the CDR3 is TGTGCCAGCAGCCTGGGACAGATCCAGAGCCACTATGGCTACACCTTC.